These 2 T cell receptor beta chains were sequenced from one sample in a study of blood T cell repertoires in COVID-19. The table came from immunoSEQ multiplex PCR; TCRdb's copy has only in-frame clones and leaves some out. This table has approximately 64,000 clones, 70% to 90% appearing once. Sequencing was performed on peripheral blood. The receptors were gathered from a man between 65 and 79 years old with acute or convalescent COVID-19.

V is TRBV7-2 and J is TRBJ2-7; 14 positions agree with TRBD2. V was clipped by 4 bases and J by 7 bases; unmatched bases: 12. CDR1 is SGHTA and CDR2 is FQGNSA in the germline V gene. CDR3 length: 17 residues. In nucleotides, the CDR3 is TGTGCCAGCAGCTCGGTCCGACTAGCGGGGGGGCCAAGGGAGCAGTACTTC. It codes for CASSSVRLAGGPREQYF.

V and J are TRBV9 and TRBJ1-2; possibly TRBD1 for D (5 bases). From germline, CDR1 is SGDLS and CDR2 YYNGEE. With 5 bases removed from V and 2 bases from J, the gap between germline ends came to 10 bases. The CDR3 spans 13 residues. The CDR3 DNA reads as TGTGCCAGCAGAGCGGGGGGGAACTATGGCTACACCTTC. It specifies CASRAGGNYGYTF.